This T cell receptor (beta chain) was identified in a study of blood T cell repertoires in COVID-19. Study in general: From the United States, Italy and Spain came samples of acute and convalescent COVID-19. Nucleic acid was either cDNA or gDNA, and it came from T cells, B-cell-depleted T cells, or PBMCs.

Original processing methods: Using reference gene primer amplification, nucleated cell counts were estimated. Sequenced by immunoSEQ multiplex PCR; TCRdb stores in-frame clones only, minus some. From that table come the V and J calls and clone size; the DNA was used to work out D and trimming. The sample lists 170,000 or so clones, approximately 83% occurring once. Sequenced sample: peripheral blood. The clonotype was recovered from a man aged 50-59 years with active or convalescent COVID-19.

The CDR3, as DNA: TGTGCCTGGAGTGTTGGGGGGAGTAATGAAAAACTGTTTTTT. Its protein is CAWSVGGSNEKLFF. The gene calls are TRBV30 and TRBJ1-4, with D possibly being TRBD1 (5 bases). Germline V gene lookup returns CDR1 GTSNPN and CDR2 SVGIG (reference sequence). The CDR3 consists of 14 residues. The ends were cut back, 0 bases at V and 4 bases at J, with 9 bases in the middle. The full variable domain, its missing parts supplied by reference TRBV30 and TRBJ1-4, is SQTIHQWPATLVQPVGSPLSLECTVEGTSNPNLYWYRQAAGRGLQLLFYSVGIGQISSEVPQNLSASRPQDRQFILSSKKLLLSDSGFYLCAWSVGGSNEKLFFGSGTQLSVL.